Listed below are T cell receptor beta chains from one sample, sequenced in a study of shared clonotypes between healthy human individuals. Libraries were prepared by immunoSEQ multiplex PCR; TCRdb keeps only in-frame clonotypes and omits some of them. This table holds about 1.5 million clones, roughly 97% found once. The sample comprised naive CD4+ T cells sorted from blood. The receptors come from a man aged 25 to 45 in good health. The CDR3 runs from the conserved cysteine through the conserved F or W. The D gene is left open where the match is weak. Part of the rows lack a size; the others show once, few, many or a class for expanded clones.

size	V	D	J	DNA	CDR3
-	TRBV5-1	TRBD2	TRBJ2-2	TGCGCCAGCAGCTTAGCGGGAGGGACCGGGGAGCTGTTTTTT	CASSLAGGTGELFF
-	TRBV11-3	TRBD1	TRBJ2-7	TGTGCCAGCAGCCCAGGGACAGCTCTCGAGCAGTACTTC	CASSPGTALEQYF
-	TRBV5-5	TRBD1	TRBJ1-5	TGTGCCAGCAGCCCCGTGGGCGGGACAGGGATTCAGCCCCAGCATTTT	CASSPVGGTGIQPQHF
-	TRBV28	-	TRBJ2-3	TGTGCCAGCAAGGTCGCGGAGAAACGGTACGATACGCAGTATTTT	CASKVAEKRYDTQYF
-	TRBV5-1	-	TRBJ2-5	TGCGCCAGCAGCCTACAGGCGTACCAAGAGACCCAGTACTTC	CASSLQAYQETQYF
-	TRBV7-9	-	TRBJ2-3	TGTGCCAGCAGCTTGGGTCGAACCCCTAGCACAGATACGCAGTATTTT	CASSLGRTPSTDTQYF
-	TRBV6-1	-	TRBJ2-5	TGTGCCAGCAGCTTTACTAGCAAAGAGCCCCAGTACTTC	CASSFTSKEPQYF
-	TRBV7-9	TRBD1	TRBJ1-5	TGTGCCAGCAGCTTAGGGACAGGGGGCAATCAGCCCCAGCATTTT	CASSLGTGGNQPQHF
-	TRBV7-9	-	TRBJ2-5	TGTGCCAGCAGCTCCTCCCTTGGAGTGACGGAGACCCAGTACTTC	CASSSSLGVTETQYF
-	TRBV11-2	TRBD1	TRBJ2-7	TGTGCCAGCAGCTTAGTACAGGGGAACGAGCAGTACTTC	CASSLVQGNEQYF
-	TRBV28	-	TRBJ2-7	TGTGCCAGCAGGGGCGGGACCGACCTCTACGAGCAGTACTTC	CASRGGTDLYEQYF
-	TRBV5-4	TRBD2	TRBJ2-1	TGTGCCAGCAGCGCCCCAGGTAGCGGGCCTTCCTACAATGAGCAGTTCTTC	CASSAPGSGPSYNEQFF
few	TRBV5-1	TRBD1	TRBJ2-7	TGCGCCAGCAGCGGAGGGGGGACAGGAGTCTCCTACGAGCAGTACTTC	CASSGGGTGVSYEQYF
-	TRBV10-3	-	TRBJ1-1	TGTGCCACCAGAAAAACGGACACTGAAGCTTTCTTT	CATRKTDTEAFF
-	TRBV4-1	TRBD1	TRBJ2-2	TGCGCCAGCAGCCCCGGACAGGGTTACACCGGGGAGCTGTTTTTT	CASSPGQGYTGELFF